Here is one T cell receptor beta chain with its context. The antigen is unknown. PCR was performed using 60 Vbeta and 13 Jbeta primers. Sequenced by immunoSEQ multiplex PCR; TCRdb stores in-frame clones only, minus some. The sample consists of roughly 180,000 clones, approximately 80% of them appearing once. This sample was included in a study of cytomegalovirus exposure and HLA in healthy donors. Study-level points and caveats: The classifier reportedly diagnosed cytomegalovirus status with high specificity and sensitivity. Altogether, more than 150 TCR beta chains were recorded as cytomegalovirus-associated.

This CDR3 contains 19 residues. Germline-derived CDR1 and CDR2 are LNHNV and YYDKDF (reference sequence). Germline trimming cut 0 bases from V and 0 bases from J; bases unmatched to any gene: 10. The donors were healthy bone marrow donors. The V gene is TRBV15, the J gene TRBJ1-5; 8 bases are shared with TRBD1. This TCR came from a boy aged 2 to 10 in good health and CMV-seronegative. The specimen sequenced was PBMCs. DNA of the CDR3: TGTGCCACCAGCAGAGATACTACCGGGACAGGTAATAGCAATCAGCCCCAGCATTTT. Protein product: CATSRDTTGTGNSNQPQHF.